The T cell receptor (beta chain) described here comes from a study of Graves' ophthalmopathy and Graves' hyperthyroidism. Study conclusions and caveats: The model reached around 66% sensitivity and approximately 72% specificity for predicting ophthalmopathy progression. Appearing in blood as well were most expanded thyroid clonotypes above 0.001 frequency.

Turning to this clonotype: Its specificity is not known.

Pregnant or lactating patients and those with other autoimmune diseases or uncontrolled infections were excluded. The authors diagnosed from clinical symptoms, serum thyroxine, TRAb, thyroid ultrasound and orbital computed tomography. The CDR3 has 16 amino acids. In germline, CDR1 is SGHAT, CDR2 FQNNGV. V was shortened by 5 bases and J by 7 bases, with 18 bases between the two germline ends. The authors amplified TCR beta CDR3 regions, and they did so from RNA transcripts for repertoire sequencing. Investigators did first-round RT-PCR with HTBI primers, then second-round multiplex PCR. Using its own MiXCR run on the multiplex PCR reads, TCRdb lists one record per CDR3 protein. Of about 590,000 distinct CDR3 sequences in the sample, about 40% were seen once.

The V call is TRBV11-2, the J call TRBJ1-6; no reliable D call. The receptor was isolated from an adult man with Graves' hyperthyroidism. Sequenced: peripheral blood or thyroid tissue (not recorded which). The CDR3 DNA reads TGTGCCAGCAGCCTCTACCCCGGACGGCCAAATTCACCCCTCCACTTT. Protein: CASSLYPGRPNSPLHF.